This T cell receptor (beta chain) is drawn from a study of T cell responses to AZD1222 COVID-19 vaccine. CDR3 size: 12 residues. Germline values: CDR1 SGHAT, CDR2 FQNNGV. Trimming shortened V by 5 bases and J by 1 base, and 5 bases separated the two germline ends. A note on this clone: Its antigen remains unidentified.

General observations from the study: Spike-specific TCR breadth and depth went up after people got two AZD1222 doses. It should be noted that donors were predominantly white British and more often female, and clonal diversity was possibly underestimated. Targeting of unmutated variant regions was reportedly seen in nearly half of spike-specific TCRs. Every sample of the repertoires postdated the peak T cell response.

Sequenced by immunoSEQ multiplex PCR; TCRdb stores in-frame clones only, minus some. The profile covers fewer than 150,000 clones, with over 75% appearing a single time and approximately 6% taken by the ten largest. The TCR sequence derives from an adult who received the AZD1222 COVID-19 vaccine. The V gene is TRBV11-2, the J gene TRBJ2-5; D is undetermined. Sequencing used peripheral blood, obtained 28 days after the second AZD1222 dose. CDR3 in amino acids: CASSPSQETQYF. CDR3 in DNA: TGTGCCAGCAGCCCATCCCAAGAGACCCAGTACTTC.